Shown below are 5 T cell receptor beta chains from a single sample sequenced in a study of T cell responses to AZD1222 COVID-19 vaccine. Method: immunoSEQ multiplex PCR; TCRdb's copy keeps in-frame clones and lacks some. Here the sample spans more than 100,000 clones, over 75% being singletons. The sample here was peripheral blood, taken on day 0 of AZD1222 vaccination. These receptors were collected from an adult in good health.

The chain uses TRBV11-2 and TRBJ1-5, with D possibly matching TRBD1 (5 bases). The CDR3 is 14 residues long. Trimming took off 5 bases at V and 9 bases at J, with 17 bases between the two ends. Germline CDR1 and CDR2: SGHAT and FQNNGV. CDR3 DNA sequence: TGTGCCAGCAGCAACCCGGACATGTTTGGGCCCCAGCATTTT. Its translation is CASSNPDMFGPQHF.

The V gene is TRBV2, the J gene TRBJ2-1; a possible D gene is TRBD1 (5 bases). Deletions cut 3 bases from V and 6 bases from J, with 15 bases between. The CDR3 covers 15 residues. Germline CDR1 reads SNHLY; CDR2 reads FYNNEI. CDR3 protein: CASSEDTSFGNEQFF. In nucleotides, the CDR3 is TGTGCCAGCAGTGAGGACACCTCCTTCGGCAATGAGCAGTTCTTC.

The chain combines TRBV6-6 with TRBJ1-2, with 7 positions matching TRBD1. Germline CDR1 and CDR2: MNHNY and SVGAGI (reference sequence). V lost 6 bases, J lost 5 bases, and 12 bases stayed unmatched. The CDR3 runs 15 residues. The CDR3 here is CASRPIDRDSYGYTF. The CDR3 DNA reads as TGTGCCAGCAGGCCCATCGACAGGGACTCTTATGGCTACACCTTC.

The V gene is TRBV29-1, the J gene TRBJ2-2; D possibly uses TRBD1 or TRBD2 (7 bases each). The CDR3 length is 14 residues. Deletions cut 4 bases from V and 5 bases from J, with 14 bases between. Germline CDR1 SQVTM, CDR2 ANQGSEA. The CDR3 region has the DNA TGCAGCGTTGTAAGACAGGGAGGGACCGGGGAGCTGTTTTTT. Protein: CSVVRQGGTGELFF.

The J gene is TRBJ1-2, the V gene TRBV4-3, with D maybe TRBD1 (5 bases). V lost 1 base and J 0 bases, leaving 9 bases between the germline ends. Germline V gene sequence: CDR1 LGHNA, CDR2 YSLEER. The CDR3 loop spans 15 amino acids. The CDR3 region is CASSQAPGSNYGYTF. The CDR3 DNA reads TGCGCCAGCAGCCAAGCCCCAGGGTCTAACTATGGCTACACCTTC.